This T cell receptor (beta chain) was identified in a study of T cell repertoires in cytomegalovirus infection. Overall study: It can be stated that public TCR beta signatures indicated CMV infection as well as a matching HLA type. Study-level results: Cumulative public TCR beta family frequency identified CMV carriers with the relevant HLA. HLA-C-restricted CMV clonotypes gave the most frequent clonotype in two of eight donors.

TCRdb independently ran MiXCR on the reads; one entry per CDR3 protein. The top ten hold about 13% of the sample, which has approximately 400,000 distinct CDR3 sequences, about a third seen once. This clonotype has just a few counts. No antigen is known for it. The CDR3 length is 17 residues. Germline V CDR1 and CDR2: SGHAT, FQNNGV. The V gene lost 1 base and the J gene lost 4 bases, with 14 bases spanning the gap. The receptor's source is a human donor in good health (CMV status not recorded). Some clones in this sample may be carry-over from other donors' samples. The source material was PBMCs. The chain uses TRBV11-2 and TRBJ1-6; D gene uncertain. The CDR3 region has the DNA TGTGCCAGCAGCTTAGTATCAGTCCGAGGTTATAATTCACCCCTCCACTTT. It yields the protein CASSLVSVRGYNSPLHF.